Listed below are T cell receptor beta chains from one sample, sequenced in a study of shared clonotypes between healthy human individuals. Method: immunoSEQ multiplex PCR; TCRdb's copy keeps in-frame clones and lacks some. This sample carries 1.6 million or so clones, around 98.5% of them seen once, and the ten largest clones take approximately 0.4%. Material for sequencing was naive CD4+ T cells sorted from blood. These receptors were collected from a man aged 30 to 39 in good health. The CDR3 runs from the conserved cysteine through the conserved F or W. Fields, in order: V gene, J gene, D gene, clone size, CDR3 protein, CDR3 DNA. The D gene is left open where the match is weak. Where a row states a size, it is once, few, many or the class of an expanded clone; other rows omit it.

TRBV6-6	TRBJ1-5	.	.	CASSYSRDQPQHF	TGTGCCAGCAGTTACTCGAGGGATCAGCCCCAGCATTTT
TRBV27	TRBJ2-5	TRBD2	.	CASSARQTSGREETQYF	TGTGCCAGCAGTGCGAGACAGACTAGCGGGAGGGAAGAGACCCAGTACTTC
TRBV12-5	TRBJ1-3	.	.	CASGLVDANTIYF	TGTGCTAGTGGTTTGGTAGACGCAAACACCATATATTTT
TRBV28	TRBJ1-5	.	.	CASSLSDIWGRNQPQHF	TGTGCCAGCAGTTTATCCGACATCTGGGGTAGGAATCAGCCCCAGCATTTT
TRBV18	TRBJ1-3	.	.	CASSPVPGPSSGNTIYF	TGTGCCAGCTCTCCTGTTCCGGGACCCAGCTCTGGAAACACCATATATTTT
TRBV5-1	TRBJ2-1	.	.	CASSRFGGERSYNEQFF	TGCGCCAGCAGCCGGTTCGGGGGAGAACGCTCCTACAATGAGCAGTTCTTC
TRBV9	TRBJ2-7	.	.	CASSPGPTPEQYF	TGTGCCAGCAGCCCGGGACCCACCCCAGAGCAGTACTTC
TRBV2	TRBJ2-7	TRBD2	.	CASSDVLAGYEQYF	TGTGCCAGCAGTGATGTACTAGCGGGATACGAGCAGTACTTC
TRBV7-6	TRBJ2-1	TRBD1	.	CASSSGQVSYNEQFF	TGTGCCAGCAGCTCCGGACAGGTGTCCTACAATGAGCAGTTCTTC
TRBV2	TRBJ1-1	.	.	CASWGTTGMNTEAFF	TGTGCCAGCTGGGGAACGACGGGGATGAACACTGAAGCTTTCTTT
TRBV6-5	TRBJ2-7	TRBD1	.	CASSQGAGEQYF	TGTGCCAGCTCACAGGGGGCTGGTGAGCAGTACTTC
TRBV7-2	TRBJ2-5	.	once	CASSFYGREETQYF	TGTGCCAGCAGCTTTTACGGGAGAGAGGAGACCCAGTACTTC
TRBV10-2	TRBJ1-5	TRBD1	.	CASSEWGDRDQPQHF	TGCGCCAGCAGTGAGTGGGGGGACAGGGACCAGCCCCAGCATTTT
TRBV5-4	TRBJ2-6	TRBD1	.	CASSPGQEGYSGANVLTF	TGTGCCAGCAGCCCAGGACAGGAAGGATACTCTGGGGCCAACGTCCTGACTTTC
TRBV10-1	TRBJ2-7	.	.	CASSDKRAASYEQYF	TGCGCCAGCAGTGACAAGCGGGCAGCATCCTACGAGCAGTACTTC
TRBV9	TRBJ1-2	TRBD1	.	CASSVLDRGIYGYTF	TGTGCCAGCAGCGTTTTGGACAGGGGGATCTATGGCTACACCTTC
TRBV2	TRBJ1-4	TRBD1	.	CASSSGQGIFNEKLFF	TGTGCCAGCAGCTCCGGACAGGGTATTTTTAATGAAAAACTGTTTTTT
TRBV28	TRBJ2-6	.	.	CASSPSFGVSGANVLTF	TGTGCCAGCAGTCCATCCTTTGGGGTCTCTGGGGCCAACGTCCTGACTTTC
TRBV10-1	TRBJ2-5	TRBD1	.	CASKGDREETQYF	TGCGCCAGCAAGGGGGACAGAGAAGAGACCCAGTACTTC
TRBV5-1	TRBJ2-2	TRBD1	.	CASSLVLGGQSGELFF	TGCGCCAGCAGCTTGGTGTTAGGGGGCCAATCCGGGGAGCTGTTTTTT
TRBV10-1	TRBJ1-1	TRBD1	.	CASTLGQGTEAFF	TGCGCCAGCACCCTGGGACAGGGCACTGAAGCTTTCTTT
TRBV29-1	TRBJ2-5	TRBD2	.	CSVEPGGRETQYF	TGCAGCGTTGAACCGGGAGGCCGGGAGACCCAGTACTTC
TRBV6-1	TRBJ2-1	.	.	CASSEAGEGYNEQFF	TGTGCCAGCAGTGAAGCGGGAGAGGGATACAATGAGCAGTTCTTC
TRBV5-4	TRBJ2-7	TRBD1	.	CASSPTGVRSEQYF	TGTGCCAGCAGCCCGACAGGGGTAAGGAGCGAGCAGTACTTC
TRBV10-2	TRBJ2-3	TRBD2	.	CASCRLAGFTDTQYF	TGCGCCAGCTGCCGACTAGCGGGGTTCACAGATACGCAGTATTTT
TRBV7-9	TRBJ2-3	.	.	CASSLRGNTQYF	TGTGCCAGCAGCTTACGGGGTAATACGCAGTATTTT
TRBV6-9	TRBJ2-7	.	.	CASTGLSNEQYF	TGTGCCAGCACGGGGCTAAGTAACGAGCAGTACTTC
TRBV5-5	TRBJ1-1	.	.	CASSLGQVNTEAFF	TGTGCCAGCAGCTTGGGACAGGTAAACACTGAAGCTTTCTTT
TRBV7-8	TRBJ2-1	TRBD2	.	CASSWTSGRPYNEQFF	TGTGCCAGCAGCTGGACTAGCGGGAGGCCCTACAATGAGCAGTTCTTC
TRBV5-1	TRBJ1-1	.	.	CASRDPNTEAFF	TGCGCCAGCCGGGACCCGAACACTGAAGCTTTCTTT
TRBV27	TRBJ2-7	TRBD2	once	CASRPGTSGGSYEQYF	TGTGCCAGCAGACCCGGGACTAGCGGGGGCTCCTACGAGCAGTACTTC
TRBV9	TRBJ2-3	.	once	CASSVESSPPATDTQYF	TGTGCCAGCAGCGTAGAGAGCAGCCCCCCAGCAACAGATACGCAGTATTTT
TRBV2	TRBJ2-1	.	.	CASSGQSTAEQFF	TGTGCCAGCAGTGGACAGTCTACGGCTGAGCAGTTCTTC
TRBV5-5	TRBJ2-1	TRBD2	.	CASSLTSGRVYEQFF	TGTGCCAGCAGCTTGACTAGCGGGAGGGTCTATGAGCAGTTCTTC
TRBV2	TRBJ1-3	.	.	CASSVGLSSSGNTIYF	TGTGCCAGCAGTGTTGGACTTTCGAGCTCTGGAAACACCATATATTTT
TRBV5-1	TRBJ2-6	.	.	CASSSVTVPFSGANVLTF	TGCGCCAGCAGCTCCGTGACAGTACCTTTCTCTGGGGCCAACGTCCTGACTTTC